These T cell receptor beta chains were read from a single sample in a study of OX40 agonist ivuxolimab in advanced cancers. The assay was immunoSEQ multiplex PCR, and TCRdb's table has in-frame clones only and misses some. The sample records 40,000 to 50,000 clones, 75% to 90% being singletons. Here the sequenced sample was CD4+ or CD8+ T cells sorted from blood, taken in a trial of the OX40 agonist ivuxolimab. Source of these receptors: an adult with an advanced solid tumor such as melanoma, head and neck, liver or kidney cancer. CDR3s include the opening cysteine and the closing phenylalanine or tryptophan. The D gene is left open where the match is weak. Expanded clones get a size class; other rows say once, few or many, or leave the size out.

J gene | D gene | CDR3 length | clone size | V gene | CDR3 DNA | CDR3 protein
TRBJ1-2 | TRBD1 | 13 | few | TRBV30 | TGTGCCTGGAGTGCCGGACAGGGTGATGGCTACACCTTC | CAWSAGQGDGYTF
TRBJ1-2 | TRBD1 | 16 | . | TRBV27 | TGTGCCAGCAGTTTAGACGCCGGGACAGGGTACTATGGCTACACCTTC | CASSLDAGTGYYGYTF
TRBJ1-3 | . | 13 | once | TRBV29-1 | TGCAGCGCCACAGAAGTCTCTGGAAACACCATATATTTT | CSATEVSGNTIYF
TRBJ1-1 | . | 13 | . | TRBV7-2 | TGTGCCAGCAGCATAACAGGGAACACTGAAGCTTTCTTT | CASSITGNTEAFF
TRBJ1-1 | . | 13 | . | TRBV10-3 | TGTGCCATCAGTGAGTCGGACCAAGGTGAAGCTTTCTTT | CAISESDQGEAFF
TRBJ2-7 | TRBD2 | 16 | once | TRBV5-6 | TGTGCCAGCAGCTTGGTTCCCACTAGCGCCACCTACGAGCAGTACTTC | CASSLVPTSATYEQYF
TRBJ2-1 | . | 19 | . | TRBV7-9 | TGTGCCAGCACCACAGCCCCAACGGGCGGGGGCCCTCTTAGCGGTGAGCAGTTCTTC | CASTTAPTGGGPLSGEQFF
TRBJ2-5 | . | 14 | . | TRBV29-1 | TGCAGCGTTGAGGCACAGATGTACCAAGAGACCCAGTACTTC | CSVEAQMYQETQYF
TRBJ1-1 | . | 15 | . | TRBV11-2 | TGTGCCAGCAGCACGCCTTGGGGCGATTACACTGAAGCTTTCTTT | CASSTPWGDYTEAFF
TRBJ1-1 | . | 15 | . | TRBV7-2 | TGTGCCAGCAGCTTAGAAGCACGGGTGAACACTGAAGCTTTCTTT | CASSLEARVNTEAFF
TRBJ1-6 | TRBD1 | 16 | medium-sized | TRBV27 | TGTGCCAGCAGTCCCCAGAACAGGGGTTGGTGGTCACCCCTCCACTTT | CASSPQNRGWWSPLHF
TRBJ2-1 | . | 15 | . | TRBV7-6 | TGTGCCAGCAGCCTACTAGCCCAGGGGAACAATGAGCAGTTCTTC | CASSLLAQGNNEQFF
TRBJ2-5 | TRBD2 | 16 | . | TRBV9 | TGTGCCAGCAGCGCCCGACTAGCGGGGCAGCAAGAGACCCAGTACTTC | CASSARLAGQQETQYF
TRBJ2-7 | TRBD1 | 17 | . | TRBV10-3 | TGTGCCATCAGTGAGTCATACCCCGGGACAGGGGCCTACGAGCAGTACTTC | CAISESYPGTGAYEQYF
TRBJ2-1 | TRBD2 | 15 | . | TRBV6-5 | TGTGCCAGCAGTTACGCCCTAGCGGGAGGGCATGAGCAGTTCTTC | CASSYALAGGHEQFF
TRBJ2-7 | . | 14 | . | TRBV6-1 | TGTGCCAGCAGTGAATTCGGACACAACTACGAGCAGTACTTC | CASSEFGHNYEQYF
TRBJ2-2 | TRBD2 | 17 | . | TRBV27 | TGTGCCAGCAGTTTATCGGGACTAGCGGGAGGTCCCGGGGAGCTGTTTTTT | CASSLSGLAGGPGELFF
TRBJ2-3 | TRBD1 | 15 | once | TRBV6-5 | TGTGCCAGCAGTGGGCAGGACAGGGAAACAGATACGCAGTATTTT | CASSGQDRETDTQYF
TRBJ2-7 | TRBD1 | 15 | . | TRBV27 | TGTGCCAGCAGTCGGGGACAGGGCCTCTCCTACGAGCAGTACTTC | CASSRGQGLSYEQYF
TRBJ1-1 | TRBD1 | 14 | once | TRBV28 | TGTGCCAGCAGTCCGGGACAGGGAGGGACTGAAGCTTTCTTT | CASSPGQGGTEAFF
TRBJ2-7 | . | 15 | . | TRBV27 | TGTGCCAGCAGTTCCTTGATGTTAGGGTGCTACGAGCAGTACTTC | CASSSLMLGCYEQYF
TRBJ2-7 | . | 17 | . | TRBV27 | TGTGCCAGCAGTCCATCTCTTTTCCGGCAGGGGGGATACGAGCAGTACTTC | CASSPSLFRQGGYEQYF
TRBJ2-7 | TRBD2 | 14 | . | TRBV28 | TGTGGAGCTTCTACTAGCGGGATTGTCTACGAGCAGTACTTC | CGASTSGIVYEQYF
TRBJ2-7 | TRBD1 | 15 | . | TRBV4-1 | TGCGCCAGCAGCTATACAGGGACAGGGGTCGACGAGCAGTACTTC | CASSYTGTGVDEQYF
TRBJ1-3 | . | 15 | . | TRBV4-3 | TGCGCCAGCAGCCAAGGCAGGGGATCTGGAAACACCATATATTTT | CASSQGRGSGNTIYF
TRBJ1-1 | . | 12 | . | TRBV30 | TGTGCCTGGGGAGCGGAGAACACTGAAGCTTTCTTT | CAWGAENTEAFF
TRBJ2-1 | TRBD2 | 18 | . | TRBV28 | TGTGCCAGCAGTTTTCGAATCCTAGCGGGACCCGACTACAATGAGCAGTTCTTC | CASSFRILAGPDYNEQFF
TRBJ2-1 | TRBD1 | 13 | . | TRBV29-1 | TGCAGCGTTCCGGGACAGGGCTACAATGAGCAGTTCTTC | CSVPGQGYNEQFF
TRBJ2-7 | . | 12 | . | TRBV6-6 | TGTGCCAGCAGTTGGCAGGGGAACGAGCAGTACTTC | CASSWQGNEQYF
TRBJ1-4 | TRBD1 | 14 | . | TRBV4-1 | TGCGCCAGCAGCCAAGGACAGGGTCAAGAAAAACTGTTTTTT | CASSQGQGQEKLFF